This T cell receptor (beta chain) was recovered during a study of T cell responses to AZD1222 COVID-19 vaccine. This CDR3 contains 16 residues. The V and J ends lost 5 bases and 0 bases respectively, with 17 bases between them. Germline lookup yields CDR1 MDHEN and CDR2 SYDVKM. Using immunoSEQ multiplex PCR, the repertoire was profiled, and TCRdb retains in-frame clones only, with some absent. The sample gives roughly 200,000 clones, approximately 92% of which show up once; 1% to 1.5% is in the top ten. This clonotype was obtained from an adult in good health. The chain recombines TRBV28 with TRBJ2-7; D not resolved. The source was peripheral blood, collected on day 0 of AZD1222 vaccination. CDR3 in amino acids: CASSEQQAPNSYEQYF. In DNA form, the CDR3 reads TGTGCCAGCAGTGAACAGCAGGCTCCCAACTCCTACGAGCAGTACTTC.